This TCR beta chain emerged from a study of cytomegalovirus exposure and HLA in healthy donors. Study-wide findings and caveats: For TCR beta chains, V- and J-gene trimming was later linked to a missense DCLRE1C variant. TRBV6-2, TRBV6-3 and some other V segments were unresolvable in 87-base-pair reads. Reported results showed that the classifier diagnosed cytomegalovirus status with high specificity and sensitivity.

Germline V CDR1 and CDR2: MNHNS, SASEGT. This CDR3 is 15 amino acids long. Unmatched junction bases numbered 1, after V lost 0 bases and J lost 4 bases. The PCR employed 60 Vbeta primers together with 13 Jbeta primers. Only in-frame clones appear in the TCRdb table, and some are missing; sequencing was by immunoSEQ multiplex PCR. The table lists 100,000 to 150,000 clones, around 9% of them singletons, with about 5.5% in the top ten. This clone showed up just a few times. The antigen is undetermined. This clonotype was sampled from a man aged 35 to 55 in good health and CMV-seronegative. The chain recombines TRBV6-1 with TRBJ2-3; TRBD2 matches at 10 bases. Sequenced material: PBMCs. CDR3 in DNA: TGTGCCAGCAGTGAAGCACTAGCGGGGCCAGATACGCAGTATTTT. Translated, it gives CASSEALAGPDTQYF.